This TCR beta chain was obtained from a study of early T cells in non-severe SARS-CoV-2 infection. V lost 6 bases to trimming and J lost 4 bases, with 18 bases between them. The CDR3 is 15 residues long. TCRdb re-analysed the 5' RACE reads in MiXCR, keeping a single row per CDR3 protein. The sample contains about 48,000 distinct CDR3 sequences, around 9.5% of which appear only once. This clonotype was sampled from an adult who was a healthcare worker with PCR-confirmed SARS-CoV-2 infection or an uninfected control (not recorded which). The sample comprised whole blood. The J gene is TRBJ1-2, the V gene TRBV12-3 or TRBV12-4, with a possible D match to TRBD1 (6 bases). The CDR3 sequence: CASRPGADDPYGYTF. The CDR3 nucleotides are TGTGCCAGCAGGCCAGGGGCGGACGACCCCTATGGCTACACCTTC.